This T cell receptor (beta chain) was obtained from a study of blood T cell repertoires in COVID-19. Study context: Nucleic acid was either cDNA or gDNA, and it came from T cells, B-cell-depleted T cells, or PBMCs.

Using immunoSEQ multiplex PCR, the repertoire was profiled, and TCRdb retains in-frame clones only, with some absent. This table holds 100,000 to 150,000 clones, roughly 90% found once. CDR1 is MDHEN, CDR2 SYDVKM, per germline. Trimming at V came to 6 bases and at J to 3 bases, leaving 8 bases not matched to a gene. This CDR3 has 14 amino acids. The chain combines TRBV28 with TRBJ2-7; 7 bases line up with TRBD1. Sequencing input: peripheral blood. This TCR was sampled from a man aged 45-60 years with active or convalescent COVID-19. In DNA, the CDR3 is TGTGCCAGCAGACCAGGGGGTTCCTACTACGAGCAGTACTTC. It specifies CASRPGGSYYEQYF.